The next 32 T cell receptor beta chains were all read from a single sample in a study of T cell repertoires in cytomegalovirus infection. MiXCR, applied by TCRdb to the reads, yields one record per CDR3 protein. The table has just under 550,000 distinct CDR3 sequences, about 30% seen once. What was sequenced was PBMCs. The receptors derive from a human donor in good health (CMV status not recorded). Some clones in this sample may be carry-over from other donors' samples.

This clonotype turned up a few times. V gene TRBV11-3 combines with J gene TRBJ2-1; D is unclear. V lost 4 bases, J lost 2 bases, and 15 bases lay in between. CDR1 is SGHNT, CDR2 YENEEA, per germline. The CDR3 spans 16 residues. CDR3 nucleotide sequence: TGTGCCAGCAGCTCCTCGTTGGTTCGACCCTACAATGAGCAGTTCTTC. Translation gives CASSSSLVRPYNEQFF.

This clonotype came up many times. The J gene is TRBJ1-5, the V gene TRBV6-2 or TRBV6-3; TRBD1 might be the D (5 bases). Germline loops: CDR1 MNHEY, CDR2 SVGEGT. The CDR3 consists of 14 residues. V was clipped by 8 bases and J by 1 base, with 12 bases between them. The CDR3 sequence is CASQRSGSNQPQHF. CDR3 in DNA: TGTGCCAGCCAAAGGTCAGGGAGCAATCAGCCCCAGCATTTT.

This clonotype was recorded many times. The rearrangement uses TRBV6-6 and TRBJ1-5; perhaps TRBD1 as D (6 bases). Germline V gene data show CDR1 as MNHNY and CDR2 as SVGAGI (reference sequence). The CDR3 has 14 residues. The V end was cut by 10 bases, the J end by 1 base, with 14 bases between. CDR3 bases: TGTGCCACCTCCACCGGGGGCAGCAATCAGCCCCAGCATTTT. This encodes CATSTGGSNQPQHF.

The chain joins TRBV19 to TRBJ2-2; D remains ambiguous. Looked up from germline, CDR1 is LNHDA and CDR2 is SQIVND (reference sequence). This CDR3 is built from 14 residues. Trimming pared 3 bases from V and 5 bases from J, leaving 10 bases between. CDR3 nucleotide sequence: TGTGCCAGTAGTATGGCTTCCTGGACCGGGGAGCTGTTTTTT. Translating gives CASSMASWTGELFF.

The chain employs TRBV29-1 and TRBJ1-1, with D possibly being TRBD1 (6 bases). Germline CDR1 SQVTM, CDR2 ANQGSEA. CDR3 size: 13 residues. Trimming removed 4 bases from V and 1 base from J, with 10 bases in between. The CDR3 loop is CSVVTGTNTEAFF. The CDR3 DNA sequence: TGCAGCGTTGTTACAGGGACGAACACTGAAGCTTTCTTT.

In this sample, this clonotype turned up a few times. The chain employs TRBV4-3 and TRBJ2-3; TRBD2 matches 8 bases. Looked up from germline, CDR1 is LGHNA and CDR2 is YSLEER. V trimming: 0 bases; J trimming: 2 bases; junction bases outside the gene matches: 13. This CDR3 contains 19 residues. CDR3 nucleotides: TGCGCCAGCAGCCAAGATTCATCGAAGGGCGGGAGGCTCACAGATACGCAGTATTTT. Its protein product is CASSQDSSKGGRLTDTQYF.

In its sample, this clonotype was seen many times. The rearrangement joins TRBV4-1 to TRBJ2-7; 10 nucleotides agree with TRBD2. CDR1 and CDR2 (germline): MGHRA, YSYEKL. Losses at the gene ends were 0 bases for V and 1 base for J; bases not matched to a gene: 3. The CDR3 extends over 16 amino acids. CDR3 loop: CASSQDPSGRSYEQYV. For the CDR3, the DNA is TGCGCCAGCAGCCAAGATCCTAGCGGGAGATCCTACGAGCAGTACGTC.

The rearrangement joins TRBV2 to TRBJ2-2, with 15 positions matching TRBD2. With V trimmed by 8 bases and J by 4 bases, 20 bases remained unmatched. Germline V CDR1 and CDR2: SNHLY, FYNNEI. This CDR3 region has 21 residues. CDR3 bases: TGTGCCAGCCGAAAAGGACTAGCGGGAGGGCCAAGAGTAGGAGGCACCGGGGAGCTGTTTTTT. Protein: CASRKGLAGGPRVGGTGELFF. Full variable domain (missing parts from reference TRBV2 and TRBJ2-2): EPEVTQTPSHQVTQMGQEVILRCVPISNHLYFYWYRQILGQKVEFLVSFYNNEISEKSEIFDDQFSVERPDGSNFTLKIRSTKLEDSAMYFCASRKGLAGGPRVGGTGELFFGEGSRLTVL.

CDR3 sequence: CSVDPGFKQGAHFYGYTF. In DNA form, the CDR3 reads TGCAGCGTCGATCCTGGATTCAAACAGGGGGCCCATTTCTATGGCTACACCTTC. The chain carries TRBV29-1 and TRBJ1-2; 9 bases match TRBD1. CDR1 and CDR2 (germline): SQVTM, ANQGSEA. This CDR3 has 18 amino acids. After removal of 6 bases from V and 4 bases from J, the junction contained 21 bases not matched to a gene.

The chain has TRBV20-1 and TRBJ2-7, with 9 bases lining up with TRBD1. The CDR3 sequence is 14 residues long. Germline values: CDR1 DFQATT, CDR2 SNEGSKA (reference sequence). V was clipped by 2 bases and J by 3 bases; unmatched bases: 5. This CDR3 is CSARLPGQGYEQYF. In DNA, the CDR3 is TGCAGTGCTAGACTACCGGGACAGGGCTACGAGCAGTACTTC.

This clonotype was detected only a few times. The CDR3 loop reads CSAQGLAGREETQYF. The CDR3 bases are TGCAGTGCCCAAGGACTAGCGGGAAGGGAGGAGACCCAGTACTTC. The chain employs TRBV20-1 and TRBJ2-5; TRBD2 matches 12 bases. Germline V lookup: CDR1 DFQATT, CDR2 SNEGSKA (reference sequence). The CDR3 contains 15 residues. After removal of 6 bases from V and 5 bases from J, the junction contained 10 bases not matched to a gene.

This clonotype was seen a handful of times. The CDR3: CASSPKTGNYGYTF. The CDR3, as DNA: TGCGCCAGCAGCCCCAAGACAGGGAACTATGGCTACACCTTC. The chain is built from TRBV4-3 and TRBJ1-2; TRBD1 aligns across 7 bases. The CDR3 contains 14 residues. Germline-derived CDR1 and CDR2 are LGHNA and YSLEER. After removal of 4 bases from V and 2 bases from J, the junction contained 4 bases not matched to a gene.

The chain has TRBV19 and TRBJ2-1; D is possibly TRBD1 or TRBD2 (5 bases each). Germline CDR1 reads LNHDA; CDR2 reads SQIVND (reference sequence). The V end lost 4 bases, the J end lost 6 bases, and 16 bases lay between the germline ends. CDR3 size: 15 residues. The DNA for the CDR3 is TGTGCCAGTAGTAAGGGGCGTCTAGGGAGCAATGAGCAGTTCTTC. The encoded protein is CASSKGRLGSNEQFF. The full variable domain, in which reference TRBV19 and TRBJ2-1 provide the parts outside the CDR3, is DGGITQSPKYLFRKEGQNVTLSCEQNLNHDAMYWYRQDPGQGLRLIYYSQIVNDFQKGDIAEGYSVSREKKESFPLTVTSAQKNPTAFYLCASSKGRLGSNEQFFGPGTRLTVL.

The chain combines TRBV10-3 with TRBJ2-3, with a tentative D call TRBD2 (7 bases). This CDR3 contains 16 residues. The germline V and J ends were trimmed by 6 bases and 3 bases, with 19 bases remaining between them. The germline V gene encodes CDR1 ENHRY and CDR2 SYGVKD. This chain's CDR3 is CAIRNRGALGTDTQYF. The CDR3 coding sequence is TGTGCCATCAGGAACCGGGGGGCCCTAGGGACAGATACGCAGTATTTT.

This clonotype was detected a few times. J is TRBJ2-1 and V is TRBV6-2 or TRBV6-3, with 7 bases identical to TRBD2. Looked up from germline, CDR1 is MNHEY and CDR2 is SVGEGT. Trimming at V came to 3 bases and at J to 0 bases, leaving 5 bases not matched to a gene. CDR3 length: 16 residues. The CDR3 loop is CASSYALAVSYNEQFF. The CDR3, as DNA: TGTGCCAGCAGTTATGCTCTAGCGGTCTCCTACAATGAGCAGTTCTTC.

The CDR3 DNA is TGTGCCAGTAGTCCTCCGGGACAGGGGGGTCATAGGTCCTACGAGCAGTACGTC. Residues: CASSPPGQGGHRSYEQYV. V and J are TRBV19 and TRBJ2-7; TRBD1 agrees at 11 bases. The V and J ends lost 5 bases and 1 base, in that order; junction bases with no gene match: 13. The CDR3 extends over 18 amino acids. Germline V gene lookup returns CDR1 LNHDA and CDR2 SQIVND (reference sequence).

The V call is TRBV30, the J call TRBJ2-2, with 8 bases identical to TRBD2. With 4 bases clipped from V and 5 bases from J, the junction kept 3 bases outside the gene matches. This CDR3 has 13 residues. Germline CDR1 is GTSNPN and CDR2 is SVGIG (reference sequence). As DNA, the CDR3 is TGTGCCTGGACGGGAGGGGCGACCGGGGAGCTGTTTTTT. Translation gives CAWTGGATGELFF.

This clonotype occurred a few times. This chain's CDR3 is CASSLEGQGIDWAQHF. CDR3 coding DNA: TGTGCCAGCAGTCTCGAGGGGCAGGGGATAGATTGGGCCCAGCATTTT. The rearrangement joins TRBV12-3 or TRBV12-4 to TRBJ1-5, with D possibly matching TRBD1 (6 bases). CDR3 length: 16 amino acids. The V gene lost 5 bases and the J gene lost 11 bases, with 25 bases spanning the gap.

The chain links TRBV28 to TRBJ2-5; 12 nucleotides line up with TRBD1. Germline values: CDR1 MDHEN, CDR2 SYDVKM. The CDR3 loop spans 15 amino acids. Trimming removed 6 bases from V and 2 bases from J; junction bases left unmatched: 4. The CDR3 spells CASSWDRGRQETQYF. The DNA of the CDR3 is TGTGCCAGCAGCTGGGACAGGGGGCGACAAGAGACCCAGTACTTC.

The chain is built from TRBV15 and TRBJ2-3; 7 positions match TRBD1. Unmatched junction bases numbered 7, after V lost 5 bases and J lost 2 bases. The CDR3 is 15 residues long. In germline, CDR1 is LNHNV, CDR2 YYDKDF (reference sequence). The chain's CDR3 is CATSPRTGYTDTQYF. In DNA, the CDR3 is TGTGCCACCAGCCCCAGGACAGGCTACACAGATACGCAGTATTTT.

The chain recombines TRBV18 with TRBJ2-3, with 7 bases fitting TRBD2. CDR3 length equals 14 residues. After removal of 5 bases from V and 1 base from J, the junction contained 3 bases not matched to a gene. Germline-derived CDR1 and CDR2 are KGHSH and LQKENI. CDR3 in amino acids: CASSGGLRTDTQYF. CDR3 coding DNA: TGTGCCAGCTCAGGGGGACTACGCACAGATACGCAGTATTTT.

This clonotype was detected many times. The genes are TRBV7-2 and TRBJ1-1; 7 nucleotides align to TRBD1. Germline V CDR1 and CDR2: SGHTA, FQGNSA. The V segment lost 4 bases and the J segment 5 bases; nucleotides outside the gene matches: 4. This CDR3 is built from 13 residues. The CDR3 DNA is TGTGCCAGCAGCTCCCCGGGACAGACTGAAGCTTTCTTT. Translation: CASSSPGQTEAFF.

This clonotype was observed many times. The J gene is TRBJ2-2, the V gene TRBV7-2, with D uncertain. Germline V CDR1 and CDR2: SGHTA, FQGNSA. The CDR3 consists of 13 residues. With 6 bases removed from V and 6 bases from J, the gap between germline ends came to 11 bases. The CDR3 loop reads CASRPEVAGELFF. DNA of the CDR3: TGTGCCAGCAGACCGGAAGTAGCCGGGGAGCTGTTTTTT.

The table lists this clonotype with a few counts. The rearrangement uses TRBV28 and TRBJ2-5, with D possibly being TRBD2 (5 bases). Trimming cost V 2 bases and J 4 bases, with 20 bases left between them. The CDR3 is made up of 17 amino acids. CDR1 MDHEN and CDR2 SYDVKM come from the germline V gene. DNA for the CDR3: TGTGCCAGCAGTTTAGCGAAAAGGACGAGAAGCGGAGAGACCCAGTACTTC. As protein: CASSLAKRTRSGETQYF. Using reference TRBV28 and TRBJ2-5 for the parts outside the CDR3, the full variable domain is DVKVTQSSRYLVKRTGEKVFLECVQDMDHENMFWYRQDPGLGLRLIYFSYDVKMKEKGDIPEGYSVSREKKERFSLILESASTNQTSMYLCASSLAKRTRSGETQYFGPGTRLLVL.

The sample holds a few counts of this clonotype. This chain uses TRBV6-1 with TRBJ2-1, with TRBD1 as a possible D gene (5 bases). The CDR3 length is 12 residues. Germline loops: CDR1 MNHNS, CDR2 SASEGT. The V end lost 5 bases, the J end lost 9 bases, and 11 bases lay between the germline ends. The CDR3 nucleotides are TGTGCCAGCAGTCAGGGTAGGGCTGAGCAGTTCTTC. Its translation: CASSQGRAEQFF.

The chain combines TRBV6-2 or TRBV6-3 with TRBJ2-7; D might be TRBD1 (6 bases). V was cut by 0 bases and J by 3 bases, with 12 bases left in between. There are 15 residues in the CDR3. Germline V lookup: CDR1 MNHEY, CDR2 SVGEGT. The chain's CDR3 is CASSYSIQGSYEQYF. CDR3 DNA: TGTGCCAGCAGTTACTCTATACAGGGAAGCTACGAGCAGTACTTC.

This clonotype occurred a few times. The genes are TRBV27 and TRBJ2-1; 8 bases line up with TRBD1. The trim removed 4 bases at V and 7 bases at J, leaving 6 bases unmatched. The CDR3 sequence is 14 residues long. CDR1 is MNHEY, CDR2 SMNVEV, per germline (reference sequence). The CDR3 spells CASSYGRGRNEQFF. CDR3 nucleotides: TGTGCCAGCAGTTACGGCAGGGGGCGGAATGAGCAGTTCTTC.

This clonotype has just a few counts. The chain has TRBV5-4 and TRBJ2-3; D might be TRBD2 (6 bases). The CDR3 sequence is 17 residues long. The germline gives CDR1 SGHNT, CDR2 YYREEE (reference sequence). The germline V and J ends were trimmed by 1 base and 3 bases, with 18 bases remaining between them. The CDR3 DNA reads as TGTGCCAGCAGCTTGCGGTCGGGAGAGGTTAGGACAGATACGCAGTATTTT. Its protein is CASSLRSGEVRTDTQYF.

The rearrangement links TRBV20-1 to TRBJ2-7; TRBD1 matches at 7 bases. In germline, CDR1 is DFQATT, CDR2 SNEGSKA (reference sequence). The CDR3 spans 13 residues. The V gene end was trimmed by 5 bases and the J gene end by 6 bases; junction bases not matched to a gene: 10. As DNA, the CDR3 is TGCAGTGCTTGGGACAAGGGGGCCCGCGAGCAGTACTTC. Its translation is CSAWDKGAREQYF.

The chain uses TRBV6-5 and TRBJ2-1, with 11 bases aligning to TRBD2. This CDR3 is built from 16 residues. The germline V gene has CDR1 MNHEY and CDR2 SVGAGI. V shed 5 bases and J 2 bases; nucleotides not matched to a gene: 5. DNA of the CDR3: TGTGCCAGCAGTGCAAGTAGCGGGAGGGCCTACAATGAGCAGTTCTTC. The encoded protein is CASSASSGRAYNEQFF.

This clonotype was picked up a small number of times. This sequence joins TRBV5-6 and TRBJ2-5, with a weak D call TRBD1 (6 bases). The length of the CDR3 is 17 residues. Trimming took 1 base from V and 4 from J, leaving 20 bases between them. The germline V gene has CDR1 SGHDT and CDR2 YYEEEE. For the CDR3, the DNA is TGTGCCAGCAGCTTGTTGCAGGGGAGTTTCTACCGAGAGACCCAGTACTTC. This gives the protein CASSLLQGSFYRETQYF.

This clonotype was found a few times. The rearrangement links TRBV7-8 to TRBJ2-1, with TRBD2 identical over 14 bases. This CDR3 region has 16 residues. Germline CDR1 and CDR2: SGHVS and FQNEAQ. Trimming cost V 7 bases and J 7 bases; bases outside gene matches: 9. In nucleotides, the CDR3 is TGTGCCAGCACGCCGAGACTAGCGGGAGGGTGGAATGAGCAGTTCTTC. Protein: CASTPRLAGGWNEQFF.